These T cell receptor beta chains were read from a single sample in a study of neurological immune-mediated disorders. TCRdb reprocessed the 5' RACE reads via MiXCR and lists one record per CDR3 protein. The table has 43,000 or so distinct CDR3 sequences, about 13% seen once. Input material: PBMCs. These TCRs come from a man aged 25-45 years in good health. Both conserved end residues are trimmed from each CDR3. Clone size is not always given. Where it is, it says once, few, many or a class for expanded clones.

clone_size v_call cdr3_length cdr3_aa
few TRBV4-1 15 ASSHPRTSGRSGELF
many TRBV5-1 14 ASSSPAGGPANEQF
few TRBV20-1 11 SARDKASYGYT
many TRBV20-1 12 SARDTGRDNEQF
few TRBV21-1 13 ASSEGGPTDYEQY
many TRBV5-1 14 ASSLAPGALLTPAF
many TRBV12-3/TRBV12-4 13 ASSFRTGSEETQY
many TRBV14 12 ASSQLYSGNTIY
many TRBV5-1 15 ASSLQAGSLNTGELF
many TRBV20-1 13 SARGAGQGIYGYT
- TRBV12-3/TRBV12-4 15 ASSGVVKGGGYNEQI
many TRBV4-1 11 ASSPDGEIEQF
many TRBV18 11 ASSTSGARGQY
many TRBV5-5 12 ASSGTGGGETQY
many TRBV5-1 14 ASTSQGTSGANVLT
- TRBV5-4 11 ASSTGLENIQY
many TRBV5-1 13 ASGLDSYYNSPLH
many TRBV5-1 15 ATYGGDAGTGGTEAF
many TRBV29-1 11 SAQTGVIGELF
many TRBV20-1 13 RMRGHGGTNEKLF
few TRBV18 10 ASSPGGETQY
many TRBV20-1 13 SANPGTRSYNEQF
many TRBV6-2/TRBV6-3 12 ASSYSGPTNEQF
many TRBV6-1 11 ASSDGSGNTIY
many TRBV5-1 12 ASSLGRTEETQY
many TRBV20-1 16 SVRVQLGLAGDSDTQY
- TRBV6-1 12 ASSELTPADEAF
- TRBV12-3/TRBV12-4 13 ASSRIGESYNEQF
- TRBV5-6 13 ASSLNGPTTNEQF
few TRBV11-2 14 ASSLELASSTDTQY
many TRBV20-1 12 SARAGLTYNEQF
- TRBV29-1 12 SALLGVNTGELF
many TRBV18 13 ASSPYGTSGYEQY
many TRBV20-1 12 SASTSGDTGELF
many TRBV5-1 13 ASSSGGLAQDTQY
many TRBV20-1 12 SAERGSGANVLT
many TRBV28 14 ASSLRTGAGANVLT
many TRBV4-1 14 ASSQDWDRGHNEQF
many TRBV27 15 ASSLYTLRGSTDTQY
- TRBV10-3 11 AITPSTVETQH
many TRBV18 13 ASSLAGASNQPQH
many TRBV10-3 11 ATVTGLNSPLH
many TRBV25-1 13 ASSGVAGAGNEQF
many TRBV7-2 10 ASSANRVFQY
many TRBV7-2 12 ASSPNPIGDEQY
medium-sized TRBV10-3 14 ASRRQGATNTGELF
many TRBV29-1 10 SVVLVSYEQY
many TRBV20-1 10 SARTNYNEQF
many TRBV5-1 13 ASTSFRGIQETQY